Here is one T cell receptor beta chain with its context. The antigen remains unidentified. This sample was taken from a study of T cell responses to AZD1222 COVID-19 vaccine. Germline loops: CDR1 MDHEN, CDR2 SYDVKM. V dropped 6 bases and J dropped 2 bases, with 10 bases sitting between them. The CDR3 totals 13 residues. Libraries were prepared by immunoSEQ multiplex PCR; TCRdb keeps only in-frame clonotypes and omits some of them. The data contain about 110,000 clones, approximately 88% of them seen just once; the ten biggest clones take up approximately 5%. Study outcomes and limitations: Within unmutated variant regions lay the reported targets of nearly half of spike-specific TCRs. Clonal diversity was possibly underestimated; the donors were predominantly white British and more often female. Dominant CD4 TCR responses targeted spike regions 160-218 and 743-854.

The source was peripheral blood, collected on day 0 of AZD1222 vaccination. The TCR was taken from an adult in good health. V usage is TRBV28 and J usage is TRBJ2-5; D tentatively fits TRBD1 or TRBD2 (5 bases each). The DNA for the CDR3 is TGTGCCAGCAGGGGGACGGTACAAGAGACCCAGTACTTC. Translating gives CASRGTVQETQYF.